The entry below gives a single TCR beta chain sequence along with its context. This CDR3 has 16 residues. Germline values: CDR1 MNHNY, CDR2 SVGAGI (reference sequence). Losses at the gene ends were 8 bases for V and 9 bases for J; bases not matched to a gene: 17. The data belong to a study of radiotherapy plus CTLA-4 blockade in lung cancer. Repertoires were generated with immunoSEQ multiplex PCR, while TCRdb's copy carries only in-frame clones and drops some. The repertoire holds 81,000 or so clones, with about four fifths as singletons. The rearrangement links TRBV6-6 to TRBJ2-1, with 9 nucleotides matching TRBD1. Source: peripheral blood, taken from a patient treated with radiotherapy plus ipilimumab. This clonotype was obtained from a human donor with non-small cell lung cancer that progressed on radiotherapy plus ipilimumab. CDR3 in DNA: TGTGCCAGCGGATTACAACGGACAGGGGCTTTTGGTGAGCAGTTCTTC. Amino acid sequence: CASGLQRTGAFGEQFF.